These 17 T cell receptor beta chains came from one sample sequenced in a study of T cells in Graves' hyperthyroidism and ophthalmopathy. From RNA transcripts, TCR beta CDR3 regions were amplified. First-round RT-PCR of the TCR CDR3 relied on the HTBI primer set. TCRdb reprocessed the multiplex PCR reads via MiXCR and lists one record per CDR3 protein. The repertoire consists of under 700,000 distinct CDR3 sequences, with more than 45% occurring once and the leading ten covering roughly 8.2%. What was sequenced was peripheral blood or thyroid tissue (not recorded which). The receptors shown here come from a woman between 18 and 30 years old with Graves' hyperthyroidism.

The CDR3 region has the DNA TGTGCCAGCAGCTCCAGGACAGTTTCTGGAAACACCATATATTTT. Translation gives CASSSRTVSGNTIYF. The genes are TRBV14 and TRBJ1-3; maybe TRBD1 (6 bases). V lost 5 bases and J lost 1, with 12 bases in between. CDR1 is SGHDN, CDR2 FVKESK, per germline. The CDR3 length is 15 residues.

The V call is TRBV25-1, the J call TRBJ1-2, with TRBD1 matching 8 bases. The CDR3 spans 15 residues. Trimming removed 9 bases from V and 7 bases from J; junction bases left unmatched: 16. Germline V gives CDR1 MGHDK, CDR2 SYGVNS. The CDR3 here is CASSIGSGTGGGYTF. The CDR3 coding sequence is TGTGCCAGTAGTATAGGTTCCGGGACAGGCGGTGGCTACACCTTC.

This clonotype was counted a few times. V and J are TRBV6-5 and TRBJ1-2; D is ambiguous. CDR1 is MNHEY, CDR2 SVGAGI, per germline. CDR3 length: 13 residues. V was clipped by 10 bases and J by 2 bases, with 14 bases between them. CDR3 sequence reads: CATTLSGNYGYTF. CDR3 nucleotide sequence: TGTGCCACCACTCTATCGGGGAACTATGGCTACACCTTC.

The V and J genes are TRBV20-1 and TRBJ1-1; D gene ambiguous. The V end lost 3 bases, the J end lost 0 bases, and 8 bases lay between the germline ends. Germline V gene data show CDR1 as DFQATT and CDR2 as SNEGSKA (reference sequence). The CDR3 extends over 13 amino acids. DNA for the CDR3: TGCAGTGCTAGTGAGTTTTTGAACACTGAAGCTTTCTTT. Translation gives CSASEFLNTEAFF.

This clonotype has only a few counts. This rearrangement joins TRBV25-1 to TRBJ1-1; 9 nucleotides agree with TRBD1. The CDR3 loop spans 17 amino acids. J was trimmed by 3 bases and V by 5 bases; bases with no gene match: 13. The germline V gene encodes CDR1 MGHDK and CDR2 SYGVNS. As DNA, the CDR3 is TGTGCCAGCAGTCCCAATATCCGGGACAGGGATGACACTGAAGCTTTCTTT. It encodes CASSPNIRDRDDTEAFF.

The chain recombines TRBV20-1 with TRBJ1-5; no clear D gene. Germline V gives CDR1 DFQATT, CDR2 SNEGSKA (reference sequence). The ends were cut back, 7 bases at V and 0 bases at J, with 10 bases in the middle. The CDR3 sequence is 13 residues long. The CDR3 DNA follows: TGCAGTGGCCATGGGCATAGCAATCAGCCCCAGCATTTT. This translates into CSGHGHSNQPQHF.

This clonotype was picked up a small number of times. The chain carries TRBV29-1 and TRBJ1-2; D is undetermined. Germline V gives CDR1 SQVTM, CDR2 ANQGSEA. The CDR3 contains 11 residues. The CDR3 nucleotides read TGCACCGCTGGTCAGACCTATGGCTACACCTTC. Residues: CTAGQTYGYTF.

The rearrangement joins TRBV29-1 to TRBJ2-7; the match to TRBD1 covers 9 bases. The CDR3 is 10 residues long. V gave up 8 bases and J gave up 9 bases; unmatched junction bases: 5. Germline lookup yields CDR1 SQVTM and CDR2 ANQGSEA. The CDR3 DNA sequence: TGCAGCATCCTGACAGGGGGGCAGTACTTC. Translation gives CSILTGGQYF.

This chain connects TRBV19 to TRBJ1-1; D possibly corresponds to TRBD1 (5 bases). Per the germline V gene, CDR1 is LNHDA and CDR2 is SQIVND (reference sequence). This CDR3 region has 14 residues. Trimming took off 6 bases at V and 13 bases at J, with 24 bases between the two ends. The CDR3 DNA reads TGTGCCAGTAGACCCCTCAGGGCCGCGATTCGGGTTTTCTTT. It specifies CASRPLRAAIRVFF.

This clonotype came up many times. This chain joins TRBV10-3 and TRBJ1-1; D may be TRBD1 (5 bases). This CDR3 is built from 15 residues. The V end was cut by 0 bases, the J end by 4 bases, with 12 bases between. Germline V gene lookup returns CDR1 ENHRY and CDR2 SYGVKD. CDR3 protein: CAISESGRGSTEAFF. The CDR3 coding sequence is TGTGCCATCAGTGAGTCTGGGCGGGGGAGCACTGAAGCTTTCTTT.

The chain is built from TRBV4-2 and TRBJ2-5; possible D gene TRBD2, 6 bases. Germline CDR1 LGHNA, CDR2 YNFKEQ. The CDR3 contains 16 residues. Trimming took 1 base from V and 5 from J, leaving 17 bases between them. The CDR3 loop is CASSQVGGGGRETQYF. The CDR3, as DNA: TGTGCCAGCAGCCAAGTCGGTGGGGGAGGAAGGGAGACCCAGTACTTC.

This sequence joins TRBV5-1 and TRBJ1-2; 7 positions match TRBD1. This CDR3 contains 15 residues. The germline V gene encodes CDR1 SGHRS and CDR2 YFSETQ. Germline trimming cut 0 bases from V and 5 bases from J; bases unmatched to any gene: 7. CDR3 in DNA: TGCGCCAGCAGCTTGGAAGGGGGCGTGCGTTATGGCTACACCTTC. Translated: CASSLEGGVRYGYTF.

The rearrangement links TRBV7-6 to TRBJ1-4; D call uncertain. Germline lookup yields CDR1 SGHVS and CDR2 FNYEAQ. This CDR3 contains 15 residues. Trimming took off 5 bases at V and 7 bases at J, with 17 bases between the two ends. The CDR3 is CASSVGAGRSEKLFF. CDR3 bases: TGTGCCAGCAGCGTTGGAGCGGGCCGATCTGAAAAACTGTTTTTT.

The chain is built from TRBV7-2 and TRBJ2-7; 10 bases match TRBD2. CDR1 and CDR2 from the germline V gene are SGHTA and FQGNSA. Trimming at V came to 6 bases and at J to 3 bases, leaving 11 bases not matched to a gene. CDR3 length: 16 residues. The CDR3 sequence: CASRPPLRTSGYEQYF. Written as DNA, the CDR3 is TGTGCCAGCAGACCCCCCCTTCGGACTAGCGGCTACGAGCAGTACTTC.

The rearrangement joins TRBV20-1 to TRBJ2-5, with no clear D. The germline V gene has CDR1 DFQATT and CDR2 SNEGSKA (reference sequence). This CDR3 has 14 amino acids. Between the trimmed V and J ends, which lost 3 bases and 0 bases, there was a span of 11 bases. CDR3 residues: CSARGSVHQETQYF. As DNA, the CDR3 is TGCAGTGCTAGGGGATCAGTACACCAAGAGACCCAGTACTTC.

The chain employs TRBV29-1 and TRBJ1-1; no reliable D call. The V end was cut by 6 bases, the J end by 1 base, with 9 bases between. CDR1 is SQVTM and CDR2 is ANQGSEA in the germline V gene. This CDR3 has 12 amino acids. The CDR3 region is CSVGRWNTEAFF. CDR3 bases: TGCAGCGTAGGAAGGTGGAACACTGAAGCTTTCTTT.

CDR3 in amino acids: CASSLDRDRGRGYGYTF. In nucleotides, the CDR3 is TGTGCCAGCAGCTTGGACCGGGACAGGGGGCGAGGCTATGGCTACACCTTC. The gene calls are TRBV7-9 and TRBJ1-2; 12 bases are a match to TRBD1. The CDR3 extends over 17 amino acids. V lost 3 bases to trimming and J lost 4 bases; unmatched junction nucleotides: 9. Germline CDR1 and CDR2: SEHNR and FQNEAQ (reference sequence).